This entry lists 22 T cell receptor beta chains sequenced from one sample in a study of T cell clusters in autoimmune cytopenias. TRB was amplified from about 260 ng of peripheral blood genomic DNA per sample. One tube held mixed TRB-A and TRB-B primer pools for touch-down PCR. TCRdb reworked the multiplex PCR reads into one entry per CDR3 protein, no DNA. The data show about 8,400 distinct CDR3 sequences, and the top ten clones hold roughly 20%. The sample was peripheral blood. The receptor source for this set is a human donor with an autoimmune cytopenia or autoimmune hepatitis (not recorded which).

The chain couples TRBV27 to TRBJ2-7; TCRdb's D gene call, TRBD1, goes unchecked for lack of DNA. The CDR3 spans 16 residues. Per germline, CDR1 MNHEY and CDR2 SMNVEV (reference sequence). The CDR3 here is CASSLNGATGSYEQYF.

The V call is TRBV5-1, the J call TRBJ1-4. The germline gives CDR1 SGHRS, CDR2 YFSETQ. This CDR3 has 13 amino acids. CDR3 amino acids: CASKRSPSEKLFF. The whole variable domain, filled in from reference TRBV5-1 and TRBJ1-4, reads KAGVTQTPRYLIKTRGQQVTLSCSPISGHRSVSWYQQTPGQGLQFLFEYFSETQRNKGNFPGRFSGRQFSNSRSEMNVSTLELGDSALYLCASKRSPSEKLFFGSGTQLSVL.

This chain joins TRBV12-3 or TRBV12-4 and TRBJ2-1; TCRdb picks TRBD1, but there is no DNA to check that call. The CDR3 contains 15 residues. Here the CDR3 reads CASRMGQGVIAEQFF.

This sequence joins TRBV6-6 and TRBJ2-2; TCRdb returns TRBD2, unconfirmable since there is no DNA. The germline V gene encodes CDR1 MNHNY and CDR2 SVGAGI (reference sequence). The CDR3 runs 15 residues. The CDR3 loop is CASSVSREYNGELFF.

The CDR3 protein is CASSLVGYWDNGYTF. The chain has TRBV5-4 and TRBJ1-2. Per the germline V gene, CDR1 is SGHNT and CDR2 is YYREEE (reference sequence). The CDR3 contains 15 residues.

The V gene is TRBV19, the J gene TRBJ1-3; TCRdb indicates TRBD1, and absent DNA this call remains unverified. Germline CDR1 is LNHDA and CDR2 is SQIVND (reference sequence). The CDR3 covers 17 residues. Here the CDR3 reads CASSTRKLGTSGNTIYF.

The CDR3 reads CASSLLGGGTQETRYF. J is TRBJ2-5 and V is TRBV7-2; the TCRdb D gene call, TRBD1, has no DNA to confirm it. There are 16 residues in the CDR3. From germline, CDR1 is SGHTA and CDR2 FQGNSA.

V is TRBV7-2 and J is TRBJ1-1. The CDR3 is 15 amino acids. From germline, CDR1 is SGHTA and CDR2 FQGNSA. The CDR3 region is CASSAYQGGNTEAFF.

The chain carries TRBV20-1 and TRBJ2-7; the TRBD2 assignment by TCRdb is unverifiable without DNA. The length of the CDR3 is 15 residues. Germline V gene lookup returns CDR1 DFQATT and CDR2 SNEGSKA (reference sequence). CDR3: CSAPSWTSGSYEQYF.

This clonotype is identified as medium-sized (0.01 to 0.1%) from frequency. The CDR3 loop reads CASRPGHKQETQYF. The V and J genes are TRBV27 and TRBJ2-5; the TCRdb call, TRBD1, lacks DNA for checking. Germline V gives CDR1 MNHEY, CDR2 SMNVEV (reference sequence). The CDR3 extends over 14 amino acids.

V gene TRBV5-1 combines with J gene TRBJ1-2; TCRdb names TRBD1, which stays unverified in the absence of DNA. In germline, CDR1 is SGHRS, CDR2 YFSETQ. The CDR3 is made up of 13 amino acids. The CDR3 sequence is CASSWDGGNGYTF.

Judged by frequency, this clonotype is medium-sized. The CDR3 reads CASRQTGVSNQPQHF. This chain connects TRBV6-5 to TRBJ1-5; absent DNA, TCRdb's TRBD1 call cannot be checked. The V gene's germline CDR1 is MNHEY and CDR2 SVGAGI. This CDR3 comprises 15 residues.

This rearrangement joins TRBV25-1 to TRBJ2-7; TCRdb outputs TRBD1, but without DNA this stays unchecked. CDR1 MGHDK and CDR2 SYGVNS come from the germline V gene. The CDR3 covers 15 residues. This chain's CDR3 is CASSDQRTRSYEQYF.

The genes are TRBV12-3 or TRBV12-4 and TRBJ1-6; TCRdb selects TRBD1, and the lack of DNA leaves this call unchecked. This CDR3 has 15 residues. The CDR3 is CASSLTGTGNSPLHF.

This sequence joins TRBV10-3 and TRBJ2-7; the TCRdb call, TRBD1, lacks DNA for checking. This CDR3 has 14 amino acids. CDR1 ENHRY and CDR2 SYGVKD come from the germline V gene. CDR3: CAISETGGRYEQYF.

By frequency, this clonotype registers medium-sized. The V and J genes are TRBV30 and TRBJ2-7. CDR1 is GTSNPN, CDR2 SVGIG, per germline (reference sequence). This CDR3 is built from 13 residues. CDR3 loop: CAWSASSSYEQYF. The variable domain in full, with the rest retrieved from reference TRBV30 and TRBJ2-7, is SQTIHQWPATLVQPVGSPLSLECTVEGTSNPNLYWYRQAAGRGLQLLFYSVGIGQISSEVPQNLSASRPQDRQFILSSKKLLLSDSGFYLCAWSASSSYEQYFGPGTRLTVT.

This chain connects TRBV18 to TRBJ2-2; TCRdb's D call, TRBD2, is unchecked because there is no DNA. Germline V lookup: CDR1 KGHSH, CDR2 LQKENI. This CDR3 is built from 16 residues. The CDR3 is CASSPRLAEHTGELFF. The whole variable domain, remainder taken from reference TRBV18 and TRBJ2-2, is NAGVMQNPRHLVRRRGQEARLRCSPMKGHSHVYWYRQLPEEGLKFMVYLQKENIIDESGMPKERFSAEFPKEGPSILRIQQVVRGDSAAYFCASSPRLAEHTGELFFGEGSRLTVL.

J is TRBJ1-1 and V is TRBV6-4; TCRdb indicates TRBD1, and absent DNA this call remains unverified. The CDR3 is 13 amino acids. CDR1 MRHNA and CDR2 SNTAGT come from the germline V gene. The CDR3 region is CASSDGQHTEAFF.

The V call is TRBV4-1, the J call TRBJ2-1; lacking DNA, the TRBD2 call made by TCRdb goes unchecked. This CDR3 region has 18 residues. Germline V CDR1 and CDR2: MGHRA, YSYEKL. CDR3 protein: CASSQRTSGGRVYNEQFF.

The rearrangement links TRBV7-9 to TRBJ1-1. Germline V gene data show CDR1 as SEHNR and CDR2 as FQNEAQ (reference sequence). The CDR3 contains 14 residues. The CDR3 sequence is CASSSGTTDTEAFF. Based on the CDR3 plus reference TRBV7-9 and TRBJ1-1, the full variable domain is DTGVSQNPRHKITKRGQNVTFRCDPISEHNRLYWYRQTLGQGPEFLTYFQNEAQLEKSRLLSDRFSAERPKGSFSTLEIQRTEQGDSAMYLCASSSGTTDTEAFFGQGTRLTVV.

This chain uses TRBV9 with TRBJ2-3. Germline V gene lookup returns CDR1 SGDLS and CDR2 YYNGEE. The CDR3 has 13 amino acids. The CDR3 sequence is CASSAQQTDTQYF.

The chain combines TRBV15 with TRBJ1-3. Germline loops: CDR1 LNHNV, CDR2 YYDKDF (reference sequence). The CDR3 is made up of 19 amino acids. The CDR3 sequence: CATSRGGGGQVYSGNTIYF.